This T cell receptor beta chain is drawn from a study of blood T cell repertoires in COVID-19. The assay was immunoSEQ multiplex PCR, and TCRdb's table has in-frame clones only and misses some. The sample records roughly 320,000 clones, more than 80% being singletons. The CDR3 is 14 residues long. V was shortened by 2 bases and J by 6 bases, with 14 bases between the two germline ends. The germline CDR1 and CDR2 sequences are MNHEY and SMNVEV (reference sequence). Sequenced: peripheral blood. J is TRBJ2-7 and V is TRBV27; tentative D call: TRBD1 (5 bases). The TCR originated in a woman in her fifties or sixties with COVID-19, enrolled during active disease. Here the CDR3 DNA reads TGTGCCAGCAGTTTAATAGGGGTTTGGGCCGAGCAGTACTTC. It is translated as CASSLIGVWAEQYF.